This T cell receptor (beta chain) was recovered during a study of blood T cell repertoires in COVID-19. Background on the study: Samples came from the United States, Italy and Spain, spanning acute and convalescent COVID-19. Sources were T cells, B-cell-depleted T cells, or PBMCs; the material itself was cDNA or gDNA.

Authors' methods: How many nucleated cells were present was estimated from reference gene primer amplification. Some clones are missing from TCRdb's copy, which holds only in-frame ones; the method was immunoSEQ multiplex PCR. V, J and clone size are those of that table, while D and trimming were read from the DNA. The data show about 52,000 clones, about four fifths seen once. Germline V gives CDR1 SGHRS, CDR2 YFSETQ. Trimming at V came to 6 bases and at J to 9 bases, leaving 5 bases not matched to a gene. CDR3 size: 12 residues. The gene calls are TRBV5-1 and TRBJ2-1; 8 positions agree with TRBD2. The sequence was collected from a man in his sixties or seventies with active COVID-19. Specimen: peripheral blood. The chain's CDR3 is CASMASGSEQFF. The CDR3 coding sequence is TGCGCCAGCATGGCTAGCGGGTCTGAGCAGTTCTTC.